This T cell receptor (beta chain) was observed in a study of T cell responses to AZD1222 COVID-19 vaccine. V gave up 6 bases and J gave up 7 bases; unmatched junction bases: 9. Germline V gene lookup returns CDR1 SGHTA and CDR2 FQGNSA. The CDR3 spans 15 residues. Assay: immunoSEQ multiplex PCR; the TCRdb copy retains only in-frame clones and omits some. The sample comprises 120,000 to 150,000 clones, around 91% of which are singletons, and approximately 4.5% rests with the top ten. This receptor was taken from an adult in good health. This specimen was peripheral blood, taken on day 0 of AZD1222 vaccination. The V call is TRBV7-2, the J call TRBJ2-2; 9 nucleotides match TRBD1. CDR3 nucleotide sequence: TGTGCCAGCAGACACGGGACAGGGCTCAGCGGGGAGCTGTTTTTT. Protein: CASRHGTGLSGELFF.